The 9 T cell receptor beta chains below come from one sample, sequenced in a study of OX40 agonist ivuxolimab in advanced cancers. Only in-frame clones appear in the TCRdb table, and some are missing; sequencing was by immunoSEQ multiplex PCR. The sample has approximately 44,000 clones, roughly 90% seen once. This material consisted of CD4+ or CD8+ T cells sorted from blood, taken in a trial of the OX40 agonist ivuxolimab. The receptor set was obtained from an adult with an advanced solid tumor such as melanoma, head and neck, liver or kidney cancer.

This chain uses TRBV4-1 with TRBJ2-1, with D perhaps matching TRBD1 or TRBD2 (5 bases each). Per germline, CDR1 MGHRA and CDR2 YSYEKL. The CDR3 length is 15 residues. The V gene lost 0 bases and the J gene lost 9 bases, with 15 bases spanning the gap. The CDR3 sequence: CASSQDSGGVGEQFF. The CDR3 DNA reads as TGCGCCAGCAGCCAAGACTCTGGGGGAGTGGGTGAGCAGTTCTTC.

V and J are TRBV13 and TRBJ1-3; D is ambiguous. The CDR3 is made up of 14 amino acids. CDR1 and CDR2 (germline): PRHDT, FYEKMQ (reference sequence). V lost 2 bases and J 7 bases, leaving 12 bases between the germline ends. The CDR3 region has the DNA TGTGCCAGCAGCTTACCCAACGAAAGGAACACCATATATTTT. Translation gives CASSLPNERNTIYF.

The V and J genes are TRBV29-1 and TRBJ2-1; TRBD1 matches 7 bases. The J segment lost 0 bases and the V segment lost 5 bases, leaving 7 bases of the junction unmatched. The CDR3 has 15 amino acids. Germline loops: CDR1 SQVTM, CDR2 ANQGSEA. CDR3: CSVQGDAGSYNEQFF. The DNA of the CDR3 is TGCAGCGTTCAGGGGGACGCAGGCTCCTACAATGAGCAGTTCTTC.

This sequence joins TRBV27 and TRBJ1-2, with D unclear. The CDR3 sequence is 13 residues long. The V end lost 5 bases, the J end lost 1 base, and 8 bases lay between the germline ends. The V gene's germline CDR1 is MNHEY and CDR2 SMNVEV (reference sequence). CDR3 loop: CASSPFYNYGYTF. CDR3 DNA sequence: TGTGCCAGCAGTCCTTTTTATAACTATGGCTACACCTTC.

This CDR3 is CASSQGTASSYNEQFF. CDR3 nucleotide sequence: TGCGCCAGCAGCCAAGGGACCGCAAGCTCCTACAATGAGCAGTTCTTC. The V gene is TRBV4-3, the J gene TRBJ2-1; no firm D call. V was clipped by 1 base and J by 0 bases, with 10 bases between them. Germline CDR1 and CDR2: LGHNA and YSLEER. This CDR3 has 16 amino acids.

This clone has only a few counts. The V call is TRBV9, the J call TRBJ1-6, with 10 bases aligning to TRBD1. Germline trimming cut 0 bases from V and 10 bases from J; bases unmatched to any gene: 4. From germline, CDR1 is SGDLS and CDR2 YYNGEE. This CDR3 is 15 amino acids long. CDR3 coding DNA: TGTGCCAGCAGCGTAGCCGGGACAGGGGCATCACCCCTCCACTTT. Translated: CASSVAGTGASPLHF.

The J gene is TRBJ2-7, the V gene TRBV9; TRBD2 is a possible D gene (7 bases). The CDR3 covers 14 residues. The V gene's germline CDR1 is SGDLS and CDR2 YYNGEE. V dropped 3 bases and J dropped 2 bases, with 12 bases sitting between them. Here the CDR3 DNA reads TGTGCCAGCAGCGAAGGGGGGGAGACCTACGAGCAGTACTTC. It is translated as CASSEGGETYEQYF.

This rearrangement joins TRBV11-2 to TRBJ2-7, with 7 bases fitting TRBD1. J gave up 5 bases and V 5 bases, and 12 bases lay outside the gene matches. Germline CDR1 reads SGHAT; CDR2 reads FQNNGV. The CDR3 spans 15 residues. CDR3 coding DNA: TGTGCCAGCAGCCCAAGCCCGGGACAGACCCACGAGCAGTACTTC. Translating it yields CASSPSPGQTHEQYF.

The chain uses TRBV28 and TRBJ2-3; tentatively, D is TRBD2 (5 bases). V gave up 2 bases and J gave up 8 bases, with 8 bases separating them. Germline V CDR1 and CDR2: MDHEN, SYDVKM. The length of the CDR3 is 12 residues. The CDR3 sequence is CASSLRGGTQYF. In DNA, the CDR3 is TGTGCCAGCAGTTTACGGGGTGGTACGCAGTATTTT.